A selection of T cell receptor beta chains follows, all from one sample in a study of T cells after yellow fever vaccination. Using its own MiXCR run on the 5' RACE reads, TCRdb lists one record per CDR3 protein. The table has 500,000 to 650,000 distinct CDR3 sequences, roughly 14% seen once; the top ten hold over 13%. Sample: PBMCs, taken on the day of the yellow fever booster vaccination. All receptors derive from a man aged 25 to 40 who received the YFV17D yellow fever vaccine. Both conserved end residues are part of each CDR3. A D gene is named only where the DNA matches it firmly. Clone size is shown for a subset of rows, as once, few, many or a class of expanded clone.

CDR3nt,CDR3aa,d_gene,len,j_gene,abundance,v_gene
TGTGCCAGCTCACCACCCATGGTCCAAGAGACCCAGTACTTC,CASSPPMVQETQYF,NA,14,TRBJ2-5,NA,TRBV18
TGTGCCAGCAGCTACCTTAAGGGGGGGCTGGGAGATACGCAGTATTTT,CASSYLKGGLGDTQYF,NA,16,TRBJ2-3,NA,TRBV5-4
TGTGCCAGCTCACGCGATATCGGAGAAAAGCAGTTCTTC,CASSRDIGEKQFF,NA,13,TRBJ2-1,NA,TRBV18
TGCAGTGCTAGCCGGGCGGAAGGCCAAGAGACCCAGTACTTC,CSASRAEGQETQYF,NA,14,TRBJ2-5,NA,TRBV20-1
TGTGCCACTTCACCGACAGGGGTCGATACGCAGTATTTT,CATSPTGVDTQYF,TRBD1,13,TRBJ2-3,few,TRBV7-3
TGTGCCATCAGTTTACCCTGGGGGACCCAGTACTTC,CAISLPWGTQYF,NA,12,TRBJ2-5,NA,TRBV28
TGCGCCAGCAGCCAATTGACAGGGGATACGCAGTATTTT,CASSQLTGDTQYF,TRBD1,13,TRBJ2-3,few,TRBV4-3
TGTGCCAGCAGCCCTGACGGACAGGCTTGCTCTGGGGCCAACGTCCTGACTTTC,CASSPDGQACSGANVLTF,TRBD1,18,TRBJ2-6,NA,TRBV3-1
TGCAGTGCTAGTCAGTCGGGAACAGGGTTGAACACTGAAGCTTTCTTT,CSASQSGTGLNTEAFF,NA,16,TRBJ1-1,few,TRBV20-1
TGTGCCACCAGTTTTCGCTGGGGGGCGATTGTTTCACCCCTCCACTTT,CATSFRWGAIVSPLHF,NA,16,TRBJ1-6,few,TRBV24-1
TGTGCCAGCAGCTGGCAGGGACTCGCGAACACCGGGGAGCTGTTTTTT,CASSWQGLANTGELFF,NA,16,TRBJ2-2,NA,TRBV5-5
TGCAGTGCTAGTGACGGGCCGGATACGCAGTATTTT,CSASDGPDTQYF,NA,12,TRBJ2-3,few,TRBV20-1
TGTGCCAGCAGCCATCTTCCGGGACTTCAGTACTTC,CASSHLPGLQYF,NA,12,TRBJ2-4,few,TRBV14
TGCAGTGCTAGGCGGCAGGACAGGGGGCAATCACCCCTCCACTTT,CSARRQDRGQSPLHF,TRBD1,15,TRBJ1-6,few,TRBV20-1
TGCAGTGTGTCCGCGTCGAGTAATTCACCCCTCCACTTT,CSVSASSNSPLHF,NA,13,TRBJ1-6,few,TRBV20-1
TGCAGTGCGGGAGGACTAGCGGGACAGGAGCAGTTCTTC,CSAGGLAGQEQFF,TRBD2,13,TRBJ2-1,few,TRBV20-1
TGCAGCGTTGAGTACGGTTCTGGAAGCTACGAGCAGTACTTC,CSVEYGSGSYEQYF,NA,14,TRBJ2-7,many,TRBV29-1
TGTGCCAGCAGCTCCACTAGCGGGAGCACCGGGGAGCTGTTTTTT,CASSSTSGSTGELFF,TRBD2,15,TRBJ2-2,NA,TRBV7-7